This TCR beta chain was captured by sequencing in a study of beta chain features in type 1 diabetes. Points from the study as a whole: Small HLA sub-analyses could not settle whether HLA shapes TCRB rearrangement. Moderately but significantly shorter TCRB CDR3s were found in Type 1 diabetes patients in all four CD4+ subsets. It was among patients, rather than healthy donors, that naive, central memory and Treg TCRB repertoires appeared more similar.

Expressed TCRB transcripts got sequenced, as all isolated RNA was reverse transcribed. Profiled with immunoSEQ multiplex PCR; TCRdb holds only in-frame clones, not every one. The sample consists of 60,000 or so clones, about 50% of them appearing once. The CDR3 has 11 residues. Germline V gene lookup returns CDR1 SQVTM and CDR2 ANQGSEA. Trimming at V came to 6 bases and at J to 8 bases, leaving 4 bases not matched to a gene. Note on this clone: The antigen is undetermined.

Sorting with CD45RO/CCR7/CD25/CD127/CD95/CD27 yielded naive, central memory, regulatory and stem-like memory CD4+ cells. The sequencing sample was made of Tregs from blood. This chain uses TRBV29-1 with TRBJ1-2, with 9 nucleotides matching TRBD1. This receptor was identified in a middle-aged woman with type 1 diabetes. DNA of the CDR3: TGCAGCGTGGGGACAGGGCGAGGCTACACCTTC. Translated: CSVGTGRGYTF. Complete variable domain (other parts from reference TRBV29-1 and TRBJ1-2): SAVISQKPSRDICQRGTSLTIQCQVDSQVTMMFWYRQQPGQSLTLIATANQGSEATYESGFVIDKFPISRPNLTFSTLTVSNMSPEDSSIYLCSVGTGRGYTFGSGTRLTVV.